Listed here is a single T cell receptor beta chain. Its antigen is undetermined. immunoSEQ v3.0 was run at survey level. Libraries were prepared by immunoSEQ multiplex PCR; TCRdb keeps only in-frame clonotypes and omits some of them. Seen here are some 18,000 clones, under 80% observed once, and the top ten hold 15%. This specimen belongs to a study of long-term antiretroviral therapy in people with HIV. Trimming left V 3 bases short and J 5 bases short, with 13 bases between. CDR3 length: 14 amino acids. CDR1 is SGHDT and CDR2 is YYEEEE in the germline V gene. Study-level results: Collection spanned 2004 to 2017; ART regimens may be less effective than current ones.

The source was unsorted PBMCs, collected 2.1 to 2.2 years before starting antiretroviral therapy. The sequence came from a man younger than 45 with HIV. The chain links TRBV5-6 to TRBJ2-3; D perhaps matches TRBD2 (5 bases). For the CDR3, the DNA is TGTGCCAGCAGCTATGAAGGACGGGGAGATACGCAGTATTTT. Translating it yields CASSYEGRGDTQYF.